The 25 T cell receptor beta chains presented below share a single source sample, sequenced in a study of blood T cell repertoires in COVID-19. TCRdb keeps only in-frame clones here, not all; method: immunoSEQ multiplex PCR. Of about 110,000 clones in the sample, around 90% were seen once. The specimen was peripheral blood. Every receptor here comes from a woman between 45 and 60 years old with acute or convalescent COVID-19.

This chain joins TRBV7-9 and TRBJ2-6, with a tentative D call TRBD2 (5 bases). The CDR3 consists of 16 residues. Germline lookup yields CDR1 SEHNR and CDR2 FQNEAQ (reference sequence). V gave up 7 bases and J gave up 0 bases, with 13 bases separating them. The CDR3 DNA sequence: TGTGCCAGCACCACCGGAGGAAACTCTGGGGCCAACGTCCTGACTTTC. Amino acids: CASTTGGNSGANVLTF.

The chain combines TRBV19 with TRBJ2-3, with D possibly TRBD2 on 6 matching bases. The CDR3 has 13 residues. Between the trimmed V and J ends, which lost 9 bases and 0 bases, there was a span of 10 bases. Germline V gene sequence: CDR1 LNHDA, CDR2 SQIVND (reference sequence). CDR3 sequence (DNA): TGTGCCAGCGGGGACTCCAGCACAGATACGCAGTATTTT. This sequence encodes CASGDSSTDTQYF.

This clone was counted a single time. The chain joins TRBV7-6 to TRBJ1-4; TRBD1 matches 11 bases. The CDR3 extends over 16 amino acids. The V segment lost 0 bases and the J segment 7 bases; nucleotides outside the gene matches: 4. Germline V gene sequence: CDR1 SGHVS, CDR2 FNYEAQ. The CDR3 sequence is CASSLAVGTGGEKLFF. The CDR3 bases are TGTGCCAGCAGCTTAGCGGTCGGGACAGGGGGTGAAAAACTGTTTTTT.

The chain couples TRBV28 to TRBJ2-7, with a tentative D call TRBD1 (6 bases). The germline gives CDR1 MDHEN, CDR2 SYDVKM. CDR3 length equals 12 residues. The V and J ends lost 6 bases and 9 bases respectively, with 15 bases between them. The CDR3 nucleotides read TGTGCCAGCAGCCCCCGACAGGCCCTGCAGTACTTC. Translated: CASSPRQALQYF.

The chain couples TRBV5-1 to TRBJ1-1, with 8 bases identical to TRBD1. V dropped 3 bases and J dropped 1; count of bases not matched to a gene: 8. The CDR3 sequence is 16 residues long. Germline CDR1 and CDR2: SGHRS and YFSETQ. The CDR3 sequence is CASSSRGPLENTEAFF. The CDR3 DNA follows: TGCGCCAGCAGCTCCAGGGGGCCCCTGGAGAACACTGAAGCTTTCTTT.

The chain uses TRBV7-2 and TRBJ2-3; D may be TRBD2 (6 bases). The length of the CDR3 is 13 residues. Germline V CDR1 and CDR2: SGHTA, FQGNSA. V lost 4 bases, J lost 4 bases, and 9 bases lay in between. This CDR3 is CASSSAGPDTQYF. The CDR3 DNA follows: TGTGCCAGCAGCTCGGCGGGACCAGATACGCAGTATTTT.

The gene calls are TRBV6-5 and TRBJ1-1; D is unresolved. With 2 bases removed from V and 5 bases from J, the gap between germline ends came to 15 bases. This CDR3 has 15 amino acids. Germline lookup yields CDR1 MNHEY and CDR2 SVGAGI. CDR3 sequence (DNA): TGTGCCAGCAGTTACGACGGCAGGCGGGGTACTGAAGCTTTCTTT. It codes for CASSYDGRRGTEAFF.

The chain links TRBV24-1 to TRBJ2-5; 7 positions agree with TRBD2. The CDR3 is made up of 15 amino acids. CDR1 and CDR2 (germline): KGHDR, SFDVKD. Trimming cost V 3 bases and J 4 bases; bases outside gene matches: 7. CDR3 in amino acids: CATSDGVGGRETQYF. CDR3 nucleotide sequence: TGTGCCACCAGTGATGGCGTCGGCGGGAGAGAGACCCAGTACTTC.

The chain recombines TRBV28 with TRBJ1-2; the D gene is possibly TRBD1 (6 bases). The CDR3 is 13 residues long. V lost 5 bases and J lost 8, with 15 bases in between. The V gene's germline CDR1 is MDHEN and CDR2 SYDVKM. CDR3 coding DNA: TGTGCCAGCAGTGCGGGGGGCAGGGACGGCTACACCTTC. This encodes CASSAGGRDGYTF.

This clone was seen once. Written as DNA, the CDR3 is TGTGCCAGCAGTTTATCTGCCAGCGGGAGGCCCCTTAATACGCAGTATTTT. Its protein product is CASSLSASGRPLNTQYF. This chain joins TRBV27 and TRBJ2-3; TRBD2 matches 9 bases. Germline lookup yields CDR1 MNHEY and CDR2 SMNVEV (reference sequence). Losses at the gene ends were 0 bases for V and 7 bases for J; bases not matched to a gene: 11. The CDR3 extends over 17 amino acids.

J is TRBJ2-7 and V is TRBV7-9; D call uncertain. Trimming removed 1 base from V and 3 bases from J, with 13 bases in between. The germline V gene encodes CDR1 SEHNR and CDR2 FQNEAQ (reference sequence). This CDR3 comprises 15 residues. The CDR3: CASSLGVDTYYEQYF. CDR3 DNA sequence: TGTGCCAGCAGCTTAGGAGTAGACACCTACTACGAGCAGTACTTC. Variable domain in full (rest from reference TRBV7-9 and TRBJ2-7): DTGVSQNPRHKITKRGQNVTFRCDPISEHNRLYWYRQTLGQGPEFLTYFQNEAQLEKSRLLSDRFSAERPKGSFSTLEIQRTEQGDSAMYLCASSLGVDTYYEQYFGPGTRLTVT.

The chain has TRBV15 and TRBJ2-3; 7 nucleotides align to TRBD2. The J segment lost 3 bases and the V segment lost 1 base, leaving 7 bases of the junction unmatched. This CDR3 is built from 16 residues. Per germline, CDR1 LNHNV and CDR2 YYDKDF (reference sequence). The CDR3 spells CATSRVGGRGTDTQYF. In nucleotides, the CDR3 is TGTGCCACCAGCAGAGTGGGCGGGAGAGGGACAGATACGCAGTATTTT.

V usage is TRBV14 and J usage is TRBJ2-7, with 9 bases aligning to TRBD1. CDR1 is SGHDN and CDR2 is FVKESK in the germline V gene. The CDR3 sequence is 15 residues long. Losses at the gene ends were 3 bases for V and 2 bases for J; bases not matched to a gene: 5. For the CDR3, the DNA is TGTGCCAGCAGCCAGGAGACAGGGGGAGCCTACGAGCAGTACTTC. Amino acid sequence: CASSQETGGAYEQYF.

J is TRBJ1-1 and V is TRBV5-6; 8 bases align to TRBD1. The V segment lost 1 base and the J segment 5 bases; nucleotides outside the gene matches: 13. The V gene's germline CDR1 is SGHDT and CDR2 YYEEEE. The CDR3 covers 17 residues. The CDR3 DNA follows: TGTGCCAGCAGCTTGAGATGGATCCGGACAGGGAGGACTGAAGCTTTCTTT. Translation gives CASSLRWIRTGRTEAFF.

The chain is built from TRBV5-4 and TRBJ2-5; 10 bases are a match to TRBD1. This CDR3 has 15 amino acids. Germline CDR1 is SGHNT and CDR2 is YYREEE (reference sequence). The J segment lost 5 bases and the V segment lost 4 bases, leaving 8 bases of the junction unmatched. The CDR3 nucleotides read TGTGCCAGCAGCCAAAGGGACAGGGGCTTGGAGACCCAGTACTTC. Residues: CASSQRDRGLETQYF.

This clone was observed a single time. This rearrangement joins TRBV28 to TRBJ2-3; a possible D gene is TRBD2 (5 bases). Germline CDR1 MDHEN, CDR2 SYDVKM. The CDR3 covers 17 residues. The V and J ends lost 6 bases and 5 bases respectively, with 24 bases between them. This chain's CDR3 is CASSHPGPGGSGDTQYF. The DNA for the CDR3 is TGTGCCAGCAGCCACCCGGGCCCCGGCGGGTCAGGAGATACGCAGTATTTT.

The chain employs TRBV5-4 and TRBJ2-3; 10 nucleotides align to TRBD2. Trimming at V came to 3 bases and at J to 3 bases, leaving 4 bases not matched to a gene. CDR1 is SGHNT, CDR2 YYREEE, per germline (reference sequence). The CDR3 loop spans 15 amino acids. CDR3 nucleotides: TGTGCCAGCAGCTGGGGGACTAGCGCTACAGATACGCAGTATTTT. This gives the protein CASSWGTSATDTQYF.

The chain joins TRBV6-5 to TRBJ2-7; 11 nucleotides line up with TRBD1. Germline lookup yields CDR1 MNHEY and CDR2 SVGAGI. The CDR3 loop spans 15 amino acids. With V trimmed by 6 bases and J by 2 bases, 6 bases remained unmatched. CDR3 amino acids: CASRWDRGIPYEQYF. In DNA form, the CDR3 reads TGTGCCAGCAGATGGGACAGGGGGATACCCTACGAGCAGTACTTC.

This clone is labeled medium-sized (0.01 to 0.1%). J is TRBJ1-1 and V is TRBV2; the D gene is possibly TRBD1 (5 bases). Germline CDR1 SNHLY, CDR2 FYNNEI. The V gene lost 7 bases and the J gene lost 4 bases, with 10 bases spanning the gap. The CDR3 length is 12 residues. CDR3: CASKGMATEAFF. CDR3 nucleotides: TGTGCCAGCAAGGGGATGGCCACTGAAGCTTTCTTT.

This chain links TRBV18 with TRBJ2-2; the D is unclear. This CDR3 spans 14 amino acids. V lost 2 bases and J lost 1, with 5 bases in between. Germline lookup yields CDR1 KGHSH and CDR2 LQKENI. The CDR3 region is CASSPSQNTGELFF. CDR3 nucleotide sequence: TGTGCCAGCTCACCATCACAGAACACCGGGGAGCTGTTTTTT. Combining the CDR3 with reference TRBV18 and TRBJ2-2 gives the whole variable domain NAGVMQNPRHLVRRRGQEARLRCSPMKGHSHVYWYRQLPEEGLKFMVYLQKENIIDESGMPKERFSAEFPKEGPSILRIQQVVRGDSAAYFCASSPSQNTGELFFGEGSRLTVL.

The CDR3 reads CASKPGLELSYGYTF. CDR3 sequence (DNA): TGTGCCAGCAAGCCAGGACTCGAACTTAGTTATGGCTACACCTTC. This chain connects TRBV2 to TRBJ1-2, with D uncertain. The germline gives CDR1 SNHLY, CDR2 FYNNEI. V was shortened by 7 bases and J by 5 bases, with 20 bases between the two germline ends. CDR3 length: 15 amino acids.

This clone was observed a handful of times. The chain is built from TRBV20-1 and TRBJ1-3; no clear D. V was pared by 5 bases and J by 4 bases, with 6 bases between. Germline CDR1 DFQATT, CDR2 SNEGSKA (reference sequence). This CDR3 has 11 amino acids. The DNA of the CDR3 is TGCAGTGCTTCACTGGGAAACACCATATATTTT. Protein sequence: CSASLGNTIYF.

This CDR3 reads CASSLGGAGTGELFF. The CDR3 DNA follows: TGTGCCAGTAGCCTGGGGGGGGCTGGCACCGGGGAGCTGTTTTTT. The chain is built from TRBV19 and TRBJ2-2; D may be TRBD2 (7 bases). CDR1 and CDR2 from the germline V gene are LNHDA and SQIVND (reference sequence). This CDR3 region has 15 residues. V lost 6 bases to trimming and J lost 4 bases, with 15 bases between them.

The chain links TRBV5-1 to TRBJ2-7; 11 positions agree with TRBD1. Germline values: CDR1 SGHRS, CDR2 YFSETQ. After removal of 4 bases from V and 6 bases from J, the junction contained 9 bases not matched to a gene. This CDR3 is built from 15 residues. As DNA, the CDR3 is TGCGCCAGCAGCCAAAAAGGGACAGGGGGATCCGAGCAGTACTTC. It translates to CASSQKGTGGSEQYF. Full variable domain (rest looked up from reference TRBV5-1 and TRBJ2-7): KAGVTQTPRYLIKTRGQQVTLSCSPISGHRSVSWYQQTPGQGLQFLFEYFSETQRNKGNFPGRFSGRQFSNSRSEMNVSTLELGDSALYLCASSQKGTGGSEQYFGPGTRLTVT.

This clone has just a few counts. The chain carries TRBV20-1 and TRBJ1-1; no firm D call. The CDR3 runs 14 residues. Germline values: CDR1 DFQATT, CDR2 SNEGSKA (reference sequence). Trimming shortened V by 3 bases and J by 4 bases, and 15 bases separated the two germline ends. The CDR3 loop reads CSASLYPRGTEAFF. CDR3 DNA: TGCAGTGCTAGTCTGTATCCTCGGGGCACTGAAGCTTTCTTT.